This T cell receptor (beta chain) stems from a study of blood T cell repertoires in COVID-19. Looking at the study overall: Material from acute and convalescent COVID-19 was sourced from the United States, Italy and Spain. Nucleic acid was either cDNA or gDNA, and it came from T cells, B-cell-depleted T cells, or PBMCs.

The CDR3 runs 13 residues. V lost 8 bases, J lost 0 bases, and 2 bases stayed unmatched. The V gene's germline CDR1 is LNHDA and CDR2 SQIVND (reference sequence). Original methodology: Amplification of reference gene primers provided the estimated nucleated cell counts. This table comes from immunoSEQ multiplex PCR, and its TCRdb copy is limited to in-frame clones, with some not included. V, J and clone size were drawn from that table, and D and trimming were deduced from the DNA. The sample holds 290,000 or so clones; around 90% are singletons and the top ten take approximately 4%. Cohort allocation depended upon clinical history that participants reported.

The chain combines TRBV19 with TRBJ2-3, with 7 bases lining up with TRBD1. This sequence originates from a woman between 18 and 29 years old with acute COVID-19. Sequencing was carried out using PBMCs or T cells enriched from blood (not recorded which). The CDR3 bases are TGTGCCAGTGGACAGGAGAGCACAGATACGCAGTATTTT. Translating it yields CASGQESTDTQYF.